This T cell receptor (beta chain) was profiled in a study of T cell responses to AZD1222 COVID-19 vaccine. The protocol was immunoSEQ multiplex PCR, while the TCRdb copy is restricted to in-frame clones and leaves out a portion. This table has roughly 150,000 clones, about nine tenths appearing once. Notes on this clone: The antigen remains unidentified.

Study results and limitations: The donor group comprised mostly white British people and more females; the analysis possibly underestimated clonal diversity.

The trim removed 2 bases at V and 2 bases at J, leaving 3 bases unmatched. The CDR3 is 15 residues long. Germline V lookup: CDR1 SGHRS, CDR2 YFSETQ. This chain uses TRBV5-1 with TRBJ1-4, with 7 bases aligning to TRBD1. The material sequenced was peripheral blood, taken on day 0 of AZD1222 vaccination. The clonotype originates from an adult in good health. The CDR3 DNA is TGCGCCAGCAGCTTAGAGGGGGCGACTAATGAAAAACTGTTTTTT. Protein sequence: CASSLEGATNEKLFF.